This TCR beta chain was sequenced during a study of tumor-infiltrating lymphocytes in primary liver carcinoma. At the level of the study: The patients, men and women alike, were aged 30 to 69 years. Among the tumors, stages were T1-T3 N0M0 and sizes roughly 4 to 10 cm.

The CDR3 loop spans 16 amino acids. Looked up from germline, CDR1 is SGHAT and CDR2 is FQNNGV. Note on this clonotype: Antigen: not known. One junction end does not reproduce the germline sequence, and a read error may be involved.

From roughly 20-30 mg of unsorted bulk tissue, DNA and RNA were co-extracted together. Overall study findings and caveats: Among the pair types, tumor region pairs showed more overlap than tumor-adjacent and tumor-blood pairs.

Starting from approximately 0.45 ug of total RNA, TCR beta cDNA was produced with a primer in the constant region. Libraries for TCR beta were built through three nested multiplex PCR rounds, which together made up a slightly modified ARM-PCR procedure. Both of the initial two PCR rounds ran for roughly 10 cycles and employed TRBV1-TRBV30 forward primers alongside a C-beta reverse primer. In TCRdb, the multiplex PCR reads were re-called with MiXCR into one record per CDR3 protein. The sample yields around 99,000 distinct CDR3 sequences, less than 70% seen once. The origin of this receptor is a man in his forties with primary liver carcinoma and hepatitis B virus infection. Sequenced material: tumor-adjacent normal liver tissue. The rearrangement joins TRBV11-2 to TRBJ2-1; possible D gene TRBD2, 5 bases. Here the CDR3 DNA reads TGTGCCAGTAGCTTGGATTTCGGACTTGCCATGGGTGAGCAGTTCTTC. Translating it yields CASSLDFGLAMGEQFF.